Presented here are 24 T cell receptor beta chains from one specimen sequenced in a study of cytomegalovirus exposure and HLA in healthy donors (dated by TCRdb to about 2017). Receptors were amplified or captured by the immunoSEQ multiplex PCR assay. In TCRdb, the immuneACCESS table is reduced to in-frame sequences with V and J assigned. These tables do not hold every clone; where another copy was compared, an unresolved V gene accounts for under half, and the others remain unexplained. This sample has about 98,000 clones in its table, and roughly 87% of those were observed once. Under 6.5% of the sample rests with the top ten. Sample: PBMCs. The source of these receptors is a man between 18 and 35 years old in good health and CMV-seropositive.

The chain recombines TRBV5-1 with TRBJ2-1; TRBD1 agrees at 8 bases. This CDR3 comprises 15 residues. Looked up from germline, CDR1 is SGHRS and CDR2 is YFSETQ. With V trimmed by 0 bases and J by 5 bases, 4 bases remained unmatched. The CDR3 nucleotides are TGCGCCAGCAGCTTGGGGGGACAGGTAGACAATGAGCAGTTCTTC. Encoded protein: CASSLGGQVDNEQFF.

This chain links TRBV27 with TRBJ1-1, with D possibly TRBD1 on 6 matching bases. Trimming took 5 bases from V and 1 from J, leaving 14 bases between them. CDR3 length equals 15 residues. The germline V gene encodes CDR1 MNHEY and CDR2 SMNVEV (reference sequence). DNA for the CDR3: TGTGCCAGCAGTCTCTTGGGGGCGACGAACACTGAAGCTTTCTTT. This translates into CASSLLGATNTEAFF.

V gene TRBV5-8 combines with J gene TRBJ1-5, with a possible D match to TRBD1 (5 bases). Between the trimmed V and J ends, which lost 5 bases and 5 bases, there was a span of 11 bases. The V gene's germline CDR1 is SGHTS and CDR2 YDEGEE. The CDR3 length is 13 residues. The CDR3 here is CASSIDRDQPQHF. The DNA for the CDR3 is TGTGCCAGCAGTATCGACAGAGATCAGCCCCAGCATTTT.

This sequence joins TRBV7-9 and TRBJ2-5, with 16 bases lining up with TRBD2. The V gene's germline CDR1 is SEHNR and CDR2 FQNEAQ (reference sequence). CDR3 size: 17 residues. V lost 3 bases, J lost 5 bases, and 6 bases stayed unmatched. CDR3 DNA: TGTGCCAGCAGCTTGGGACTAGCGGGGGGGCCTGCGGAGACCCAGTACTTC. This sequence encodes CASSLGLAGGPAETQYF.

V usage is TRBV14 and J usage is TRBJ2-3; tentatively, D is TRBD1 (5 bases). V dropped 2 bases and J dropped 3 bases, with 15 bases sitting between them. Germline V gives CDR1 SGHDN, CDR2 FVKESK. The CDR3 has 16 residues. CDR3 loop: CASSQLSGKGTDTQYF. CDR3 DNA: TGTGCCAGCAGCCAATTATCAGGGAAGGGAACAGATACGCAGTATTTT.

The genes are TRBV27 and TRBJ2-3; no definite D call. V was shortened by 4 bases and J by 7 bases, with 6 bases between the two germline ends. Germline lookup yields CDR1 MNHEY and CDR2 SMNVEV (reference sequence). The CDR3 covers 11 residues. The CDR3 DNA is TGTGCCAGCAGTTACTCTAATACGCAGTATTTT. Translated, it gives CASSYSNTQYF.

CDR3 region: CAMLGGYNEQFF. The DNA of the CDR3 is TGTGCCATGTTAGGGGGATACAATGAGCAGTTCTTC. The chain employs TRBV28 and TRBJ2-1, with D possibly TRBD1 on 6 matching bases. CDR1 is MDHEN, CDR2 SYDVKM, per germline. V shed 10 bases and J shed 4 bases, with 11 bases lying between them. CDR3 length: 12 residues.

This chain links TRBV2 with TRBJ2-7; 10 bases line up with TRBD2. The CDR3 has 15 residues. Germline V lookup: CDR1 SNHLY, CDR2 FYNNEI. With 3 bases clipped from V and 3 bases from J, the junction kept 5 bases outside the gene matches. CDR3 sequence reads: CASSDESSGGYEQYF. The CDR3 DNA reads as TGTGCCAGCAGTGATGAGTCTAGCGGGGGCTACGAGCAGTACTTC.

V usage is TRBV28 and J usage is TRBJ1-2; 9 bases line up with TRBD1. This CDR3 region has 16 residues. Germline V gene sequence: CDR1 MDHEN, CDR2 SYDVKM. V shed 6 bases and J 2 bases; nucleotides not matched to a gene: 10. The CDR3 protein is CASSKLDRGGNYGYTF. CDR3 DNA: TGTGCCAGCAGCAAACTAGACAGGGGGGGAAACTATGGCTACACCTTC.

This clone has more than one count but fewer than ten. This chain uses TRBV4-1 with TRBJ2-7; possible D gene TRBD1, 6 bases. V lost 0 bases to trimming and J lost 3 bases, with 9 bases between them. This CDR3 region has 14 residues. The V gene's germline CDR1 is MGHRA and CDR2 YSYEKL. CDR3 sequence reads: CASSQDQGSYEQYF. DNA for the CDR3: TGCGCCAGCAGCCAAGATCAGGGGAGCTACGAGCAGTACTTC.

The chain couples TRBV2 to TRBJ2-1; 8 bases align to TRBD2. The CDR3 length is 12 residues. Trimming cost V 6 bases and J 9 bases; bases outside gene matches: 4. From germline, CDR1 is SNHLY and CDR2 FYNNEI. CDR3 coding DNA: TGTGCCAGCAGCGGACTAGCATCTGAGCAGTTCTTC. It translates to CASSGLASEQFF. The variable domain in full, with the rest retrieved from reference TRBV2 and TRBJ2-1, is EPEVTQTPSHQVTQMGQEVILRCVPISNHLYFYWYRQILGQKVEFLVSFYNNEISEKSEIFDDQFSVERPDGSNFTLKIRSTKLEDSAMYFCASSGLASEQFFGPGTRLTVL.

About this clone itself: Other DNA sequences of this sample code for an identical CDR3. CDR3 loop: CASSYSGGTEAFF. CDR3 coding DNA: TGTGCCAGCAGTTACTCGGGGGGCACTGAAGCTTTCTTT. The chain is built from TRBV6-5 and TRBJ1-1, with D possibly being TRBD1 (5 bases). The germline CDR1 and CDR2 sequences are MNHEY and SVGAGI. The CDR3 runs 13 residues. Trimming cost V 0 bases and J 4 bases, with 6 bases left between them.

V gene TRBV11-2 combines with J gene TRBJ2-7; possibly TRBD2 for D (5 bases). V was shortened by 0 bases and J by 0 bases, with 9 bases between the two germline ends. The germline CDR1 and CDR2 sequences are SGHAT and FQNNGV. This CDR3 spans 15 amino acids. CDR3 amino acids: CASSLDRRSSYEQYF. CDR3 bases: TGTGCCAGCAGCTTAGACAGGAGGAGCTCCTACGAGCAGTACTTC.

CDR3 sequence (DNA): TGTGCCAGCAGTTACGTCGTAGCGGGAGAGGGGGAGCAGTTCTTC. It is translated as CASSYVVAGEGEQFF. The rearrangement uses TRBV6-6 and TRBJ2-1, with TRBD2 matching over 9 bases. V lost 2 bases, J lost 10 bases, and 9 bases stayed unmatched. The CDR3 runs 15 residues. From germline, CDR1 is MNHNY and CDR2 SVGAGI (reference sequence).

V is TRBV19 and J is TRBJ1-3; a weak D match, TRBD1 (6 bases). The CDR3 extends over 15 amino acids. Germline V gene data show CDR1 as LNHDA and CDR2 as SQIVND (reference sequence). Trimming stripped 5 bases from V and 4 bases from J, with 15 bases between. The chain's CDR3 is CASSATGGLGNTIYF. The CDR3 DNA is TGTGCCAGTAGTGCGACAGGCGGATTGGGAAACACCATATATTTT.

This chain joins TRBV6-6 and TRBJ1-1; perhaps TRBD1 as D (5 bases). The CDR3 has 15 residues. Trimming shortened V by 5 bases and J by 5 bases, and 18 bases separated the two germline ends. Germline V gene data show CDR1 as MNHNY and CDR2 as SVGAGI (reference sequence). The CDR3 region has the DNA TGTGCCAGCAGTCTCAGACAGTCTGCGCGTACTGAAGCTTTCTTT. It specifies CASSLRQSARTEAFF.

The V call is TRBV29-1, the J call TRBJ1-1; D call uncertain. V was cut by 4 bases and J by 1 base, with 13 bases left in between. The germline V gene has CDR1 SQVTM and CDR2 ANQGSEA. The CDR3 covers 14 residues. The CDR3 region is CSVVGLRQNTEAFF. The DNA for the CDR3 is TGCAGCGTTGTTGGCCTGAGACAGAACACTGAAGCTTTCTTT.

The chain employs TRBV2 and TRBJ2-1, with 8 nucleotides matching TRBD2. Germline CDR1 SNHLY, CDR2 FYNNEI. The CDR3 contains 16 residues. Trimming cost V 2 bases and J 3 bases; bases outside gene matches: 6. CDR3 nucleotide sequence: TGTGCCAGCAGTGAATATGGGACTAGGCTCTACAATGAGCAGTTCTTC. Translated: CASSEYGTRLYNEQFF.

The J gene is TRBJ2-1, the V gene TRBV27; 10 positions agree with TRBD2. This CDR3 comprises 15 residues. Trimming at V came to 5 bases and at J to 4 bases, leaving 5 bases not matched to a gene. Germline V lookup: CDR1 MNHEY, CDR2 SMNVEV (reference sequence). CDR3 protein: CASSPGLAVYNEQFF. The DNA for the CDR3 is TGTGCCAGCAGTCCCGGACTAGCGGTTTACAATGAGCAGTTCTTC.

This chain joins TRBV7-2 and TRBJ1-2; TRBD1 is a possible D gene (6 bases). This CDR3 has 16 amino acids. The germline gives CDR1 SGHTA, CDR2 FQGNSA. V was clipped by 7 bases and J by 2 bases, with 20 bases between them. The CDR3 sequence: CASTTGWWGGNYGYTF. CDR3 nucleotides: TGTGCCAGCACAACTGGGTGGTGGGGGGGCAACTATGGCTACACCTTC.

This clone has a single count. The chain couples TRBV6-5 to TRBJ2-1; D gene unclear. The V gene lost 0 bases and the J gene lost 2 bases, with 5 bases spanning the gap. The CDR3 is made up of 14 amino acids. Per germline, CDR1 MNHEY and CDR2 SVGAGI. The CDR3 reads CASSYSRTYNEQFF. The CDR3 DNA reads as TGTGCCAGCAGTTACTCCAGGACCTACAATGAGCAGTTCTTC.

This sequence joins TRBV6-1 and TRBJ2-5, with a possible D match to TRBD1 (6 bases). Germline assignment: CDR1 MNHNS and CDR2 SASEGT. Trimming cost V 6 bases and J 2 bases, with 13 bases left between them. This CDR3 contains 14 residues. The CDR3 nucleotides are TGTGCCAGCAGGCCAACCCAGGGGCAAGAGACCCAGTACTTC. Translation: CASRPTQGQETQYF.

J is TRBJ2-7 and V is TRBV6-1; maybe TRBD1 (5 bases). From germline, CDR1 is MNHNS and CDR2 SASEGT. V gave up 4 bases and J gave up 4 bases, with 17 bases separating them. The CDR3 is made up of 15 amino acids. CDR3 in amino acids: CASSVVGAEQYEQYF. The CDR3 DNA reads TGTGCCAGCAGTGTAGTTGGGGCGGAACAATACGAGCAGTACTTC.

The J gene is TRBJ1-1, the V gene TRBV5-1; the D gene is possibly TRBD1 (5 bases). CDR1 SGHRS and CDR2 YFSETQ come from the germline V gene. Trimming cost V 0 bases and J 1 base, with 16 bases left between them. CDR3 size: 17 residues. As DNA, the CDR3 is TGCGCCAGCAGCTTGGATTTACAGGTTGGACAGAACACTGAAGCTTTCTTT. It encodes CASSLDLQVGQNTEAFF.